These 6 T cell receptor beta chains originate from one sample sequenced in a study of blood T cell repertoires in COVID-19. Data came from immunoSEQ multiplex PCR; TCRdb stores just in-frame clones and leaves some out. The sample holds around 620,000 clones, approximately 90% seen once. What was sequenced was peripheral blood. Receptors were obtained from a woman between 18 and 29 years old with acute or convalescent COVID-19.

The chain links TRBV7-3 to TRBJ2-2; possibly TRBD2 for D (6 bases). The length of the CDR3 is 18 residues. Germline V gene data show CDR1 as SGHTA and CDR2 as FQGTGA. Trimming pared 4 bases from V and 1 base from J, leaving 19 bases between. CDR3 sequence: CASSSWGLQRGNTGELFF. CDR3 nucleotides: TGTGCCAGCAGCTCATGGGGACTCCAGCGCGGGAACACCGGGGAGCTGTTTTTT.

This chain's CDR3 is CASSVVDRYLEQYF. The CDR3 DNA is TGTGCCAGCAGCGTAGTTGACAGATACTTGGAGCAGTACTTC. The rearrangement uses TRBV9 and TRBJ2-7; a weak D match, TRBD1 (5 bases). The germline V gene has CDR1 SGDLS and CDR2 YYNGEE. Trimming shortened V by 0 bases and J by 7 bases, and 14 bases separated the two germline ends. CDR3 length equals 14 residues.

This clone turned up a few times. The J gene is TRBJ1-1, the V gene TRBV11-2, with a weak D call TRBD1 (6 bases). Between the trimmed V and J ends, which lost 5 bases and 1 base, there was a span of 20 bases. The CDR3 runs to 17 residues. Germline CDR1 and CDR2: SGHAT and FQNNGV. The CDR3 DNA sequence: TGTGCCAGCAGCCCGACTCCGGGGGGGGCTACGAACACTGAAGCTTTCTTT. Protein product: CASSPTPGGATNTEAFF.

This CDR3 is CASRIGQGESRSQYF. The CDR3 coding sequence is TGTGCCAGCAGAATAGGACAGGGGGAGTCGAGGTCCCAGTACTTC. V is TRBV2 and J is TRBJ2-5, with 10 nucleotides matching TRBD1. The CDR3 has 15 residues. The junction had 13 bases not matched to a gene; V was cut back by 6 bases and J by 9 bases. The germline V gene encodes CDR1 SNHLY and CDR2 FYNNEI. Full variable domain (rest looked up from reference TRBV2 and TRBJ2-5): EPEVTQTPSHQVTQMGQEVILRCVPISNHLYFYWYRQILGQKVEFLVSFYNNEISEKSEIFDDQFSVERPDGSNFTLKIRSTKLEDSAMYFCASRIGQGESRSQYFGPGTRLLVL.

The CDR3 DNA reads TGTGCCATCAAGGACGGAAACAGGGACACTGAAGCTTTCTTT. Its protein product is CAIKDGNRDTEAFF. The chain joins TRBV10-3 to TRBJ1-1; weak D call: TRBD1 (6 bases). Looked up from germline, CDR1 is ENHRY and CDR2 is SYGVKD. The CDR3 totals 14 residues. V lost 7 bases and J 3 bases, leaving 15 bases between the germline ends.

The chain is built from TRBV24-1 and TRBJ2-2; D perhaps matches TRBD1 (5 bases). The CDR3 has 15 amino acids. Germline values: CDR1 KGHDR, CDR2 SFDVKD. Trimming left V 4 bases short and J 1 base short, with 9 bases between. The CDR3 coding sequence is TGTGCCACCAGTGACGGACACCGGAACACCGGGGAGCTGTTTTTT. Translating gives CATSDGHRNTGELFF.